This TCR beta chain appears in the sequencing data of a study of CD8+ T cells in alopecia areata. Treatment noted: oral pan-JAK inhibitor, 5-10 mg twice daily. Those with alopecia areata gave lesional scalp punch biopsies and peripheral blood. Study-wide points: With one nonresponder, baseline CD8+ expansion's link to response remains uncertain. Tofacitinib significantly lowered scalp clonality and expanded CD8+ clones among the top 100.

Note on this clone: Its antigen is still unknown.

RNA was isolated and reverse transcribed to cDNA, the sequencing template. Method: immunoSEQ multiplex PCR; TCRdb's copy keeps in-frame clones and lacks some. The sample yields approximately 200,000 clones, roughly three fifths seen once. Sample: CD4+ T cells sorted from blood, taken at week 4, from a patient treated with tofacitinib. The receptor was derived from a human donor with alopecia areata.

The CDR3 sequence is CASSSRQGAYEQYF. CDR3 nucleotide sequence: TGCGCCAGCAGCTCCCGACAGGGAGCCTACGAGCAGTACTTC. This chain uses TRBV5-1 with TRBJ2-7; 7 bases match TRBD1. The V gene end was trimmed by 3 bases and the J gene end by 2 bases; junction bases not matched to a gene: 5. Germline V gene lookup returns CDR1 SGHRS and CDR2 YFSETQ. CDR3 length equals 14 residues.